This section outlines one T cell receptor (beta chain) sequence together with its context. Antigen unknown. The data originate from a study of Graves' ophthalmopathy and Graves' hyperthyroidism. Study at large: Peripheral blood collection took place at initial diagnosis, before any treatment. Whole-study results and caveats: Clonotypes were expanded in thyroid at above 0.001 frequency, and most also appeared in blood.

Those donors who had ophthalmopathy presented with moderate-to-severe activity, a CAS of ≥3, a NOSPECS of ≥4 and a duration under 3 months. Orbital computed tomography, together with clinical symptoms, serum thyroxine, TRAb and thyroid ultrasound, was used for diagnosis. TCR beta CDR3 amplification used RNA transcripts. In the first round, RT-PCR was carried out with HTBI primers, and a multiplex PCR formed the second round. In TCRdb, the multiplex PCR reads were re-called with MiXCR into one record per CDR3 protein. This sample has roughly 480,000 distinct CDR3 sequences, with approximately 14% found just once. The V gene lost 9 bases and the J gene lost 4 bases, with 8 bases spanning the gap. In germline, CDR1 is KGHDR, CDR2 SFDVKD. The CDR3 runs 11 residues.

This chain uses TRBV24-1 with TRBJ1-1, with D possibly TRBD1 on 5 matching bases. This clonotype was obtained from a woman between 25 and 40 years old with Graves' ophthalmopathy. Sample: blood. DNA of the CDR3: TGTGCCACCGGGAGGGGCACTGAAGCTTTCTTT. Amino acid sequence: CATGRGTEAFF.